This T cell receptor beta chain is from a study of cytotoxic CD8 clonotypes in ibrutinib-treated CLL. Study context: Each sample contained, on average, about 250,000 productive templates and roughly 100,000 productive rearrangements. Study results and limitations: Clonality measured at baseline exceeded age-matched healthy donors, tracking circulating CD8+ T-cell counts.

As regards this clone: Its antigen remains unidentified.

Sequencing was performed with immunoSEQ multiplex PCR; in TCRdb, only in-frame clones are kept and a portion is missing. The data contain over 200,000 clones, around 70% of them singletons. Looked up from germline, CDR1 is MDHEN and CDR2 is SYDVKM. Trimming took 6 bases from V and 6 from J, leaving 14 bases between them. The length of the CDR3 is 13 residues. Library input was about 2 micrograms of DNA from cryopreserved PBMCs. The sample consisted of PBMCs, taken after 12 months of ibrutinib treatment. The sequence was collected from a human donor with chronic lymphocytic leukemia. The chain links TRBV28 to TRBJ1-2, with D perhaps TRBD1 (6 bases). Here the CDR3 reads CASRVGAGNGYTF. In DNA form, the CDR3 reads TGTGCCAGCAGGGTGGGGGCAGGAAATGGCTACACCTTC.